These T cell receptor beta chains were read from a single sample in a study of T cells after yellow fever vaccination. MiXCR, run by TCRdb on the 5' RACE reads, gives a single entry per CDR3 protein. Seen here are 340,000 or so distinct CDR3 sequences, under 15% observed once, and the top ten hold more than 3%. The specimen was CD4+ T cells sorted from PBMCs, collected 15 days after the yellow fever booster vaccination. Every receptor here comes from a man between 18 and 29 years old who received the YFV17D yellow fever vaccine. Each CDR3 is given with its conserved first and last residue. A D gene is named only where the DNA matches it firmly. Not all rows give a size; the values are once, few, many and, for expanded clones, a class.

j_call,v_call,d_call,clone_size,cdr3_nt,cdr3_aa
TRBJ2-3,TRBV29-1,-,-,TGCAGCTCTAAGCGCACAGATACGCAGTATTTT,CSSKRTDTQYF
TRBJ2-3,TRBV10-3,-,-,TGTGCCATCAGGCGGACCTCACTCCGAGATACGCAGTATTTT,CAIRRTSLRDTQYF
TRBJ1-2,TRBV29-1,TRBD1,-,TGCAGCTTGGGGACAGACTATGGCTACACCTTC,CSLGTDYGYTF
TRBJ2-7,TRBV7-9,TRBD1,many,TGTGCCAGCAGCTTCACAGGGGTCGAGCAGTACTTC,CASSFTGVEQYF
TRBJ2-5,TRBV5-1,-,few,TGCGCCAGCAGCTCCGGGACACTCGGTGAGACCCAGTACTTC,CASSSGTLGETQYF
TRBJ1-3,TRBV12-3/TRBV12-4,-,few,TGTGCCAGCAGTTTAGCGCCAAGGCTCTCTGGAAACACCATATATTTT,CASSLAPRLSGNTIYF
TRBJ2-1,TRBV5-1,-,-,TGCGCCAGCAGCTTCGGACGGGGAGACAATGAGCAGTTCTTC,CASSFGRGDNEQFF
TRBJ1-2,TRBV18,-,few,TGTGCCAGCTCACCCCAAGACGGACTCTATGGCTACACCTTC,CASSPQDGLYGYTF
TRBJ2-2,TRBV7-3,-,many,TGTGCCAGCAGGAGGTCGGGGGCTGACACCGGGGAGCTGTTTTTT,CASRRSGADTGELFF
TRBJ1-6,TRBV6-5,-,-,TGTGCCAGCAGCCCTTTGCCTCTTAATTCACCCCTCCACTTT,CASSPLPLNSPLHF
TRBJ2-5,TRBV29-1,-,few,TGCAGCGTACGGGTCGTAGTCCAGACCCAGTACTTC,CSVRVVVQTQYF
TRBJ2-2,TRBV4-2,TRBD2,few,TGTGCCAGCAGCCAAGAGCCTAGCGGGGGCTCAACGAACACCGGGGAGCTGTTTTTT,CASSQEPSGGSTNTGELFF
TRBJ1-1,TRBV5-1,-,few,TGCGCCAGCAGCGAGGGACAGAACACTGAAGCTTTCTTT,CASSEGQNTEAFF
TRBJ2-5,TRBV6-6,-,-,TGTGCCAGCAGTGTACAGGGTAAAGAGACCCAGTACTTC,CASSVQGKETQYF
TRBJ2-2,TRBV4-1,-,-,TGCGCCAGCAGCCAACCACAGGGAAACACCGGGGAGCTGTTTTTT,CASSQPQGNTGELFF
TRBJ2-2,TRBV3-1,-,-,TGTGCCAGCAATGTGGGGAACACCGGGGAGCTGTTTTTT,CASNVGNTGELFF
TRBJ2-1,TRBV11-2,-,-,TGTGCCAGCAGCCTGCCATACCGGGGTCCAAATGAGCAGTTCTTC,CASSLPYRGPNEQFF
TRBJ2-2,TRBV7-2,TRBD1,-,TGTGCCAGCCTCCGGGACAGAAACACCGGGGAGCTGTTTTTT,CASLRDRNTGELFF
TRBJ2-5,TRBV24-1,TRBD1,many,TGTGCCACCAGTCCCGGGACAGGGTCCCTGAGGAGAGAGACCCAGTACTTC,CATSPGTGSLRRETQYF
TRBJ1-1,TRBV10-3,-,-,TGTGCCATCAGTGGGACACTTAACACTGAAGCTTTCTTT,CAISGTLNTEAFF
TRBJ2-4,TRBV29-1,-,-,TGCAGCGTTGAGTTCCAGGCCAAAAACATTCAGTACTTC,CSVEFQAKNIQYF
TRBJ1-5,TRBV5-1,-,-,TGCGCCAGCAGCCCGAGTATGGGCAGCAATCAGCCCCAGCATTTT,CASSPSMGSNQPQHF
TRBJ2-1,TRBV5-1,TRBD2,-,TGCGCCAGCAGCACCGCTGCGGGGGGGCGCGATGAGCAGTTCTTC,CASSTAAGGRDEQFF
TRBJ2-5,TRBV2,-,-,TGTGCCAGCAGTGAAGCGCGGGGAGCCGGGACCCAGTACTTC,CASSEARGAGTQYF
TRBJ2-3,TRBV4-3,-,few,TGCGCCAGCAGCCAATCGGGACATACGCAGTATTTT,CASSQSGHTQYF
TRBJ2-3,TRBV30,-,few,TGTGCCTGGGCAGTTAGCGAAGCAGATACGCAGTATTTT,CAWAVSEADTQYF
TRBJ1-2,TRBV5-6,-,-,TGTGCCAGCACCTTGAGGGAGGCTGCTCCCTATGGCTACACCTTC,CASTLREAAPYGYTF
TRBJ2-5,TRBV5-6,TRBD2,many,TGTGCCAGCAGGTCAACTAGCGGGGGCTGGGGGACCCAGTACTTC,CASRSTSGGWGTQYF
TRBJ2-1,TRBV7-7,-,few,TGTGCCAGCAGCTTAGCGACCGGTGATGAGCAGTTCTTC,CASSLATGDEQFF
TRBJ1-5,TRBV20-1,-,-,TGCAGTGCTAGTTCAGGGACGGATGGAGCCCAGCATTTT,CSASSGTDGAQHF
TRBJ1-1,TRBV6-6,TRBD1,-,TGTGCCAGCAGTTACCCTGGACAGGGAAGCACTGAAGCTTTCTTT,CASSYPGQGSTEAFF
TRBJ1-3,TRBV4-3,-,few,TGCGCCAGCAGCCAAGATCCCGGGGCCGGAAACACCATATATTTT,CASSQDPGAGNTIYF
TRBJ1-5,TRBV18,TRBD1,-,TGTGCCAGCTCACCCAGAGAGGGACAGGCTAATCAGCCCCAGCATTTT,CASSPREGQANQPQHF
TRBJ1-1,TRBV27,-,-,TGTGCCAGTAAGTCTCAACAAAACACTGAAGCTTTCTTT,CASKSQQNTEAFF
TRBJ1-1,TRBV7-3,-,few,TGTGCCAGCAGCTTCGACGAGAACACTGAAGCTTTCTTT,CASSFDENTEAFF
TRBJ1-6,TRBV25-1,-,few,TGTGCCAGCAGAGTAGACGGAGCCTATAATTCACCCCTCCACTTT,CASRVDGAYNSPLHF
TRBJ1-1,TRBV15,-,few,TGTGCCACCAGCAGAGAACCAGGGTACACTGAAGCTTTCTTT,CATSREPGYTEAFF
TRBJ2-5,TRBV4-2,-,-,TGTGCCAGCAGCCAAGATGCTAGCCGGCGGACCCAGTACTTC,CASSQDASRRTQYF
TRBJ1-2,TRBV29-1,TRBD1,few,TGCAGCGTTGAAGATCGACAGGGGCTTGGCTACACCTTC,CSVEDRQGLGYTF
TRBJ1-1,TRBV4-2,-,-,TGTGCCAGCAGCCAAGAGGGGACGACAAACACTGAAGCTTTCTTT,CASSQEGTTNTEAFF
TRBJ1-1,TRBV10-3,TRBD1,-,TGTGCCATCAGTGATCCCTACAGGGGAGACAACACTGAAGCTTTCTTT,CAISDPYRGDNTEAFF
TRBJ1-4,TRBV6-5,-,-,TGTGCCAGCAGCCAACTGGGAGCAACTAATGAAAAACTGTTTTTT,CASSQLGATNEKLFF
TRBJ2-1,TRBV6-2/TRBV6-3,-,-,TGTGCCAGCAGGTACAATGAGCAGTTCTTC,CASRYNEQFF
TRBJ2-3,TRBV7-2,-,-,TGTGCCAGCAGCTCGGCAGGCACAGATACGCAGTATTTT,CASSSAGTDTQYF
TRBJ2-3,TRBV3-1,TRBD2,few,TGTGCCAGCAGCCAAGTGTGGCTAGCGGGGGTGGATACGCAGTATTTT,CASSQVWLAGVDTQYF
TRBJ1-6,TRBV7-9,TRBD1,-,TGTGCCAGCAGTTTCGGACAGGGGGATTCACCCCTCCACTTT,CASSFGQGDSPLHF
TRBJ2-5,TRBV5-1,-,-,TGCGCCAGCAGCTCCGGGACCCACCGGAGGGAGACCCAGTACTTC,CASSSGTHRRETQYF
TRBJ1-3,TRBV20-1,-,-,TGCAGTGCTGCCAGACGAGGGCCCCTCCGAAACACCATATATTTT,CSAARRGPLRNTIYF
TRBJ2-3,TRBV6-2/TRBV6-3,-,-,TGTGCCAGCAGTTACTACAGCACTAGCACAGATACGCAGTATTTT,CASSYYSTSTDTQYF
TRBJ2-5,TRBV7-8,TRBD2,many,TGTGCCAGCAGCTTGACTAGCGGGGAAGAGACCCAGTACTTC,CASSLTSGEETQYF
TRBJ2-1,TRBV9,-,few,TGTGCCAGCAGCGTACAACTCGGGACGTACAATGAGCAGTTCTTC,CASSVQLGTYNEQFF
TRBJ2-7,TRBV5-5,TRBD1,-,TGTGCCAGCAGCACCCCCGGGACAGGGGGCAGGGGGCAGTACTTC,CASSTPGTGGRGQYF
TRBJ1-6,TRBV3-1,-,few,TGTGCCAGCAGCCTCCGAGATATGGAGGTCTCACCCCTCCACTTT,CASSLRDMEVSPLHF
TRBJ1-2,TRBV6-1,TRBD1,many,TGTGCCAGCAGAACCGGGACAGCCCCATATGGCTACACCTTC,CASRTGTAPYGYTF
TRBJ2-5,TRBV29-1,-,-,TGCAGCGGAAGGACCCAACTAGTACAAGAGACCCAGTACTTC,CSGRTQLVQETQYF
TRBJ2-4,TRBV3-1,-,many,TGTGCCAGCAGCCTCGGGACATTAGCCAAAAACATTCAGTACTTC,CASSLGTLAKNIQYF
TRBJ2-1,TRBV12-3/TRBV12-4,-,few,TGTGCCAGCAGTTTTTGGCGAGCGGGTGAGCAGTTCTTC,CASSFWRAGEQFF